A single T cell receptor beta chain is shown here with its context. Its antigen remains unknown. The sample originates from a study of shared clonotypes between healthy human individuals. General observations from the study: Enrolling few donors narrowed the genetic and exposure-history diversity that was represented.

CDR3 length equals 14 residues. Trimming removed 4 bases from V and 0 bases from J, with 10 bases in between. Germline loops: CDR1 GTSNPN, CDR2 SVGIG (reference sequence). Replicate sorted-subset PCRs were loaded with around 0.2 ug DNA, about 28,000 T cell genomes. Produced via immunoSEQ multiplex PCR; TCRdb's table is partial and in-frame only. The table has about 2 million clones, approximately 95% seen once. Specimen: naive CD4+ T cells sorted from blood. Subset specified: CD45RA+ positively selected. The sequence was obtained from a man aged 18 to 30 in good health. The V gene is TRBV30, the J gene TRBJ2-1; possibly TRBD1 for D (6 bases). CDR3 in DNA: TGTGCCTGGACGGGACACAGCTCCTACAATGAGCAGTTCTTC. Translation gives CAWTGHSSYNEQFF. Combining the CDR3 with reference TRBV30 and TRBJ2-1 gives the whole variable domain SQTIHQWPATLVQPVGSPLSLECTVEGTSNPNLYWYRQAAGRGLQLLFYSVGIGQISSEVPQNLSASRPQDRQFILSSKKLLLSDSGFYLCAWTGHSSYNEQFFGPGTRLTVL.